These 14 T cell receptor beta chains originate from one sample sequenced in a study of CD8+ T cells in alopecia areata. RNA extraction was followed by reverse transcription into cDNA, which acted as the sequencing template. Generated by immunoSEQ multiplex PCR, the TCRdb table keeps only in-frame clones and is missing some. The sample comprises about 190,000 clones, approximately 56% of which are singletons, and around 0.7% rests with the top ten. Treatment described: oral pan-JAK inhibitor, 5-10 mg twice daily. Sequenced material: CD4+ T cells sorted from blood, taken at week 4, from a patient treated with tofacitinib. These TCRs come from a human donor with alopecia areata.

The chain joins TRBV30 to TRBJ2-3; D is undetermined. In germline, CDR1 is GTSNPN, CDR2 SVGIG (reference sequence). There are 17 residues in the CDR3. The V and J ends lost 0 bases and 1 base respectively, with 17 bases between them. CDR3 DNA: TGTGCCTGGAGTGTACGGAGAAGTGGCTTCGGCACAGATACGCAGTATTTT. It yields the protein CAWSVRRSGFGTDTQYF.

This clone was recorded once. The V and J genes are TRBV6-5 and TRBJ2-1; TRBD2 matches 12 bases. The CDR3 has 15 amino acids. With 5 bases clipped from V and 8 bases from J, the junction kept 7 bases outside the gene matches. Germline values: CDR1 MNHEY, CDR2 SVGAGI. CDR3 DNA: TGTGCCAGCAGTCCAGGACTAGCGGGAATTTATGAGCAGTTCTTC. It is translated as CASSPGLAGIYEQFF.

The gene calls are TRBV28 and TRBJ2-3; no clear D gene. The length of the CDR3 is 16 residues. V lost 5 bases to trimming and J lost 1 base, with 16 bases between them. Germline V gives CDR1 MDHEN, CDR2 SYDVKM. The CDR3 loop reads CASSPRSSKGTDTQYF. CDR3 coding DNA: TGTGCCAGCAGTCCTAGGTCGTCAAAGGGCACAGATACGCAGTATTTT.

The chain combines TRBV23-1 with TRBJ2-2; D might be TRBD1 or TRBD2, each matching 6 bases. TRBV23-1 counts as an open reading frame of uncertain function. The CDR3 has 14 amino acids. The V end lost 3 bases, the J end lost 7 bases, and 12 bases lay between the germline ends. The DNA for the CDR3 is TGCGCCAGCAGTCACGGGGGCGTTGGCGGGGAGCTGTTTTTT. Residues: CASSHGGVGGELFF.

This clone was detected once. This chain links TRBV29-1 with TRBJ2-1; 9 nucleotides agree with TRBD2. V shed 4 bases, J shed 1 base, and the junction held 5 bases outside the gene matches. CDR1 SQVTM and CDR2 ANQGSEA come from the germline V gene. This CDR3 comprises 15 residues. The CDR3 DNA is TGCAGCGTTGGGGGGACTAGCAGTTCCTACAATGAGCAGTTCTTC. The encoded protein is CSVGGTSSSYNEQFF.

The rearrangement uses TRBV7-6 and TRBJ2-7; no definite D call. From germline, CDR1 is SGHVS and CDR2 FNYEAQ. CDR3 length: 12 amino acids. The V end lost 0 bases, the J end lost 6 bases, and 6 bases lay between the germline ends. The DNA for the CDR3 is TGTGCCAGCAGCTTAGCGCTGGGCGAGCAGTACTTC. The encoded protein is CASSLALGEQYF.

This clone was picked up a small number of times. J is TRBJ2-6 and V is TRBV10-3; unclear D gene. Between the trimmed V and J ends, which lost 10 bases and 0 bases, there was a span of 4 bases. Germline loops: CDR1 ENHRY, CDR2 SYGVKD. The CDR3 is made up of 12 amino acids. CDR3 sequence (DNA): TGTGCCACATCCTCTGGGGCCAACGTCCTGACTTTC. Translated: CATSSGANVLTF.

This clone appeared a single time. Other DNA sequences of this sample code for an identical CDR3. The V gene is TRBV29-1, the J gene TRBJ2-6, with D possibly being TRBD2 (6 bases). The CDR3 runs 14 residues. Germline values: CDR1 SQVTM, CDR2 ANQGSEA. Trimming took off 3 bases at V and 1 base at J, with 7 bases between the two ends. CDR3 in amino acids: CSVEGGSGANVLTF. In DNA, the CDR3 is TGCAGCGTTGAGGGGGGTTCTGGGGCCAACGTCCTGACTTTC.

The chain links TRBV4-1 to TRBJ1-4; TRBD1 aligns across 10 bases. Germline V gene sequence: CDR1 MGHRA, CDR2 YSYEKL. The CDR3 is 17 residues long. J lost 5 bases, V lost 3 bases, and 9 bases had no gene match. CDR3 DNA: TGCGCCAGCAGCCAGAGACAGGGGGCGCGAGAAAATGAAAAACTGTTTTTT. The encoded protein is CASSQRQGARENEKLFF.

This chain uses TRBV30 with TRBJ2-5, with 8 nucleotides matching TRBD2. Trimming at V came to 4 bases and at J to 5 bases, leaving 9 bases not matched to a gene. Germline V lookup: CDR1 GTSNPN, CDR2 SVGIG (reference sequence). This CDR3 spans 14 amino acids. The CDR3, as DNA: TGTGCCTGGAATAAAGCGGGAGAGTGGGAGACCCAGTACTTC. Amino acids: CAWNKAGEWETQYF.

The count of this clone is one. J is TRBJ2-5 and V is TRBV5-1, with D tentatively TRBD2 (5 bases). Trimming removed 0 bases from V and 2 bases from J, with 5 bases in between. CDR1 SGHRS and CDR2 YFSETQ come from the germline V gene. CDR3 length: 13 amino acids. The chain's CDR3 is CASSLGTQETQYF. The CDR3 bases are TGCGCCAGCAGCTTGGGGACTCAAGAGACCCAGTACTTC.

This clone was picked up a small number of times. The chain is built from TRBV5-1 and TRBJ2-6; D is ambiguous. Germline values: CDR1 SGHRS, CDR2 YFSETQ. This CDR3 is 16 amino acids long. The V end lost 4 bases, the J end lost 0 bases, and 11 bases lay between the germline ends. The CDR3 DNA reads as TGCGCCAGCAGCCCAACCGCCAACTCTGGGGCCAACGTCCTGACTTTC. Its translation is CASSPTANSGANVLTF.

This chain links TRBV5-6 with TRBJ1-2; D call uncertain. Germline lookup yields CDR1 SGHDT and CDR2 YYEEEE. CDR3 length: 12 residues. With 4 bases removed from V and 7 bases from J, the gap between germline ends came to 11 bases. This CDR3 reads CASSPSTFGYTF. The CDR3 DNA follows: TGTGCCAGCAGCCCATCTACGTTTGGCTACACCTTC.

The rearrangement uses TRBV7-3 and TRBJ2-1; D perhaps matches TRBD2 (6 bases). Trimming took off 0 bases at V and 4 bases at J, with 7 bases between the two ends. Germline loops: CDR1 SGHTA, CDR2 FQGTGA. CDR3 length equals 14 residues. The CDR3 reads CASSLTGGYNEQFF. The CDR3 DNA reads TGTGCCAGCAGCTTAACGGGGGGTTACAATGAGCAGTTCTTC.